This T cell receptor (beta chain) was sequenced during a study of PD-1 blockade in classical Hodgkin lymphoma. Germline assignment: CDR1 MGHRA and CDR2 YSYEKL. The CDR3 loop spans 16 amino acids. V lost 0 bases, J lost 3 bases, and 15 bases lay in between. No patient escaped relapse after autologous stem cell transplantation, and brentuximab vedotin exposure varied. The authors purified CD4+ T cells from thawed PBMCs by magnetic negative selection. Libraries were prepared by immunoSEQ multiplex PCR; TCRdb keeps only in-frame clonotypes and omits some of them. The repertoire consists of tens of thousands of clones, with 85% occurring once and the leading ten covering approximately 2.4%.

The J gene is TRBJ2-7, the V gene TRBV4-1; D might be TRBD1 (5 bases). The sample consisted of CD4+ T cells from blood, taken at baseline. The receptor was derived from a human donor with classical Hodgkin lymphoma. The CDR3: CASSQDKGFRGYEQYF. The CDR3 bases are TGCGCCAGCAGCCAAGATAAGGGGTTCCGAGGCTACGAGCAGTACTTC.